A single sample is the source of the 30 T cell receptor beta chains below, sequenced in a study of CD4+ T cells in melanoma. Sequenced by immunoSEQ multiplex PCR; TCRdb stores in-frame clones only, minus some. The profile covers about 140,000 clones, with 80% to 95% appearing a single time and roughly 1.4% taken by the ten largest. These receptors came from a human donor with melanoma.

The chain combines TRBV18 with TRBJ2-7; 8 bases are a match to TRBD1. Germline CDR1 reads KGHSH; CDR2 reads LQKENI. With 6 bases clipped from V and 7 bases from J, the junction kept 14 bases outside the gene matches. The CDR3 totals 15 residues. CDR3 in amino acids: CASSHFPGQGKEQYF. The CDR3 DNA sequence: TGTGCCAGCTCCCATTTCCCCGGACAGGGCAAAGAGCAGTACTTC. Variable domain in full (rest from reference TRBV18 and TRBJ2-7): NAGVMQNPRHLVRRRGQEARLRCSPMKGHSHVYWYRQLPEEGLKFMVYLQKENIIDESGMPKERFSAEFPKEGPSILRIQQVVRGDSAAYFCASSHFPGQGKEQYFGPGTRLTVT.

The chain joins TRBV2 to TRBJ1-5; perhaps TRBD1 as D (5 bases). The ends were cut back, 3 bases at V and 0 bases at J, with 9 bases in the middle. The V gene's germline CDR1 is SNHLY and CDR2 FYNNEI. CDR3 length: 15 residues. The chain's CDR3 is CASSEGTVSNQPQHF. In DNA, the CDR3 is TGTGCCAGCAGTGAGGGGACGGTTAGCAATCAGCCCCAGCATTTT.

The genes are TRBV5-4 and TRBJ1-1; TRBD1 is a possible D gene (5 bases). The CDR3 runs to 14 residues. Germline V gene lookup returns CDR1 SGHNT and CDR2 YYREEE (reference sequence). V lost 4 bases, J lost 0 bases, and 10 bases lay in between. The CDR3 region is CASSIRDLNTEAFF. The CDR3 coding sequence is TGTGCCAGCAGCATACGGGACTTGAACACTGAAGCTTTCTTT. The whole variable domain, remainder taken from reference TRBV5-4 and TRBJ1-1, is ETGVTQSPTHLIKTRGQQVTLRCSSQSGHNTVSWYQQALGQGPQFIFQYYREEENGRGNFPPRFSGLQFPNYSSELNVNALELDDSALYLCASSIRDLNTEAFFGQGTRLTVV.

The J gene is TRBJ1-2, the V gene TRBV5-1, with a tentative D call TRBD1 (6 bases). The CDR3 is 13 residues long. Germline V gene data show CDR1 as SGHRS and CDR2 as YFSETQ. Trimming took off 0 bases at V and 8 bases at J, with 11 bases between the two ends. The CDR3 DNA is TGCGCCAGCAGCTTGGAAGGGGGTGAAGGCTACACCTTC. It is translated as CASSLEGGEGYTF.

This clone was detected only once. The V call is TRBV7-8, the J call TRBJ2-5; D is perhaps TRBD1 (6 bases). Looked up from germline, CDR1 is SGHVS and CDR2 is FQNEAQ. Trimming removed 4 bases from V and 4 bases from J, with 13 bases in between. The CDR3 extends over 14 amino acids. The CDR3 coding sequence is TGTGCCAGCAGCTACACAGGGAAGTTAGAGACCCAGTACTTC. This translates into CASSYTGKLETQYF.

The chain recombines TRBV5-4 with TRBJ2-7; 8 positions agree with TRBD2. The CDR3 contains 15 residues. Germline CDR1 SGHNT, CDR2 YYREEE (reference sequence). V was clipped by 0 bases and J by 5 bases; unmatched bases: 7. In DNA form, the CDR3 reads TGTGCCAGCAGCTTGGTGGGCGGGGGGACCCACGAGCAGTACTTC. It yields the protein CASSLVGGGTHEQYF.

The V and J genes are TRBV2 and TRBJ2-2; 7 bases match TRBD1. Trimming removed 5 bases from V and 4 bases from J; junction bases left unmatched: 4. This CDR3 has 14 amino acids. CDR1 is SNHLY, CDR2 FYNNEI, per germline. Here the CDR3 DNA reads TGTGCCAGCAGTACGACAGGGATCACCGGGGAGCTGTTTTTT. It codes for CASSTTGITGELFF.

This clone was detected only once. The DNA of the CDR3 is TGTGCCAGCAGCCCCAGACAGAACTATGGCTACACCTTC. Its protein product is CASSPRQNYGYTF. This sequence joins TRBV9 and TRBJ1-2; possibly TRBD1 for D (5 bases). Deletions cut 4 bases from V and 2 bases from J, with 9 bases between. Looked up from germline, CDR1 is SGDLS and CDR2 is YYNGEE. CDR3 length: 13 amino acids.

The V and J genes are TRBV5-4 and TRBJ2-1; D assignment may be TRBD1 or TRBD2 (5 bases each). Trimming shortened V by 4 bases and J by 5 bases, and 19 bases separated the two germline ends. The germline gives CDR1 SGHNT, CDR2 YYREEE (reference sequence). The CDR3 runs to 16 residues. This CDR3 is CASSPGTRGVHNEQFF. The CDR3 nucleotides read TGTGCCAGCAGCCCTGGGACCCGGGGAGTCCACAATGAGCAGTTCTTC.

The gene calls are TRBV11-2 and TRBJ2-4; D ambiguous. Germline V CDR1 and CDR2: SGHAT, FQNNGV. Trimming stripped 5 bases from V and 3 bases from J, with 8 bases between. The CDR3 spans 13 residues. For the CDR3, the DNA is TGTGCCAGCAGCCGATGGGGCAAAAACATTCAGTACTTC. This gives the protein CASSRWGKNIQYF.

The rearrangement uses TRBV7-6 and TRBJ1-4; D is unresolved. CDR1 is SGHVS, CDR2 FNYEAQ, per germline. This CDR3 has 14 amino acids. V was clipped by 5 bases and J by 8 bases, with 15 bases between them. The CDR3 DNA reads TGTGCCAGCAGCGCCCCCAACTTAGGAGAAAAACTGTTTTTT. Translating gives CASSAPNLGEKLFF.

This clone was counted a few times. V gene TRBV19 combines with J gene TRBJ2-3; 7 bases align to TRBD2. After removal of 5 bases from V and 6 bases from J, the junction contained 8 bases not matched to a gene. Looked up from germline, CDR1 is LNHDA and CDR2 is SQIVND (reference sequence). The CDR3 length is 14 residues. Written as DNA, the CDR3 is TGTGCCAGTAGTCTCCGTACTAGCGCTGATACGCAGTATTTT. Its protein is CASSLRTSADTQYF.

The rearrangement links TRBV2 to TRBJ2-7; D might be TRBD1 (7 bases). The CDR3 consists of 13 residues. The V end lost 7 bases, the J end lost 0 bases, and 10 bases lay between the germline ends. CDR1 and CDR2 from the germline V gene are SNHLY and FYNNEI. CDR3 DNA sequence: TGTGCCAGCACAGGGGGGACCTCCTACGAGCAGTACTTC. This gives the protein CASTGGTSYEQYF.

The chain couples TRBV5-5 to TRBJ2-3; D is possibly TRBD2 (7 bases). The CDR3 has 16 residues. With 4 bases removed from V and 4 bases from J, the gap between germline ends came to 19 bases. Per germline, CDR1 SGHKS and CDR2 YYEKEE (reference sequence). CDR3 protein: CASSRGEGGSADTQYF. CDR3 in DNA: TGTGCCAGCAGCCGGGGGGAGGGGGGCTCGGCAGATACGCAGTATTTT.

This chain links TRBV6-6 with TRBJ2-7, with 8 bases identical to TRBD1. This CDR3 has 13 residues. The V segment lost 4 bases and the J segment 4 bases; nucleotides outside the gene matches: 3. The V gene's germline CDR1 is MNHNY and CDR2 SVGAGI (reference sequence). In DNA, the CDR3 is TGTGCCAGCAGTTCAGGGGGCAGGTACGAGCAGTACTTC. It specifies CASSSGGRYEQYF.

The chain couples TRBV7-2 to TRBJ1-3, with unresolved D. The CDR3 totals 14 residues. From germline, CDR1 is SGHTA and CDR2 FQGNSA. Trimming removed 5 bases from V and 0 bases from J, with 8 bases in between. The CDR3 bases are TGTGCCAGCAGCAAACGGGTCTCTGGAAACACCATATATTTT. Its protein is CASSKRVSGNTIYF.

The rearrangement joins TRBV4-1 to TRBJ1-1; no firm D call. The germline V gene encodes CDR1 MGHRA and CDR2 YSYEKL. With 2 bases removed from V and 0 bases from J, the gap between germline ends came to 7 bases. This CDR3 comprises 14 residues. The CDR3 protein is CASSQPAMNTEAFF. CDR3 nucleotides: TGCGCCAGCAGCCAACCAGCGATGAACACTGAAGCTTTCTTT.

The chain joins TRBV5-1 to TRBJ1-1; no reliable D call. Trimming took 4 bases from V and 0 from J, leaving 16 bases between them. Germline loops: CDR1 SGHRS, CDR2 YFSETQ. CDR3 size: 16 residues. CDR3 loop: CASSPRQRTMNTEAFF. DNA for the CDR3: TGCGCCAGCAGCCCCCGCCAGCGAACAATGAACACTGAAGCTTTCTTT.

The chain combines TRBV7-3 with TRBJ2-1; TRBD1 agrees at 8 bases. V was pared by 3 bases and J by 6 bases, with 4 bases of the junction left unmatched. The CDR3 sequence is 14 residues long. CDR1 and CDR2 from the germline V gene are SGHTA and FQGTGA. This chain's CDR3 is CASSFDRGTNEQFF. The CDR3 bases are TGTGCCAGCAGCTTTGACAGGGGTACCAATGAGCAGTTCTTC.

This clone has only one observation. The sample contains more than one DNA sequence encoding this CDR3. The gene calls are TRBV7-7 and TRBJ2-5; possibly TRBD1 or TRBD2 for D (5 bases each). Trimming removed 5 bases at V and 5 bases at J, with 12 bases between. The CDR3 runs 13 residues. In germline, CDR1 is SSHAT, CDR2 FNYEAQ (reference sequence). This CDR3 reads CASSRDRGETQYF. CDR3 DNA sequence: TGTGCCAGCAGCCGAGACAGAGGGGAGACCCAGTACTTC.

V is TRBV5-1 and J is TRBJ1-1; 7 bases line up with TRBD1. The CDR3 contains 15 residues. The junction had 10 bases not matched to a gene; V was cut back by 4 bases and J by 4 bases. Germline loops: CDR1 SGHRS, CDR2 YFSETQ. The CDR3 sequence: CASSQNPQGFTEAFF. The CDR3 nucleotides read TGCGCCAGCAGCCAAAATCCACAGGGGTTCACTGAAGCTTTCTTT.

This chain uses TRBV7-9 with TRBJ2-2, with TRBD2 matching 10 bases. The germline CDR1 and CDR2 sequences are SEHNR and FQNEAQ (reference sequence). The ends lost 5 bases at V and 7 bases at J; junction bases unmatched: 10. The CDR3 spans 16 residues. The CDR3 region is CASSPRAGGLVGELFF. The CDR3 DNA follows: TGTGCCAGCAGCCCCAGAGCGGGGGGGCTGGTCGGGGAGCTGTTTTTT. Full variable domain (remainder filled in from reference TRBV7-9 and TRBJ2-2): DTGVSQNPRHKITKRGQNVTFRCDPISEHNRLYWYRQTLGQGPEFLTYFQNEAQLEKSRLLSDRFSAERPKGSFSTLEIQRTEQGDSAMYLCASSPRAGGLVGELFFGEGSRLTVL.

The chain combines TRBV10-3 with TRBJ1-1; possible D gene TRBD1, 5 bases. Germline V gene data show CDR1 as ENHRY and CDR2 as SYGVKD. The CDR3 has 12 residues. V was cut by 0 bases and J by 11 bases, with 10 bases left in between. CDR3 nucleotide sequence: TGTGCCATCAGTGAGTCGATGGGGGACGCTTTCTTT. This codes for CAISESMGDAFF.

The chain employs TRBV29-1 and TRBJ2-3; D remains ambiguous. The germline V and J ends were trimmed by 4 bases and 5 bases, with 7 bases remaining between them. Germline CDR1 reads SQVTM; CDR2 reads ANQGSEA. The CDR3 sequence is 11 residues long. In DNA form, the CDR3 reads TGCAGCGTTGCACGGTTAGATACGCAGTATTTT. This gives the protein CSVARLDTQYF.

J is TRBJ1-1 and V is TRBV2; 9 nucleotides align to TRBD1. Germline values: CDR1 SNHLY, CDR2 FYNNEI. There are 12 residues in the CDR3. The V segment lost 4 bases and the J segment 7 bases; nucleotides outside the gene matches: 1. The CDR3 loop reads CASSGTGVEAFF. The CDR3 bases are TGTGCCAGCAGTGGGACAGGGGTTGAAGCTTTCTTT.

The chain is built from TRBV29-1 and TRBJ1-3; D not resolved. The CDR3 extends over 12 amino acids. Germline V lookup: CDR1 SQVTM, CDR2 ANQGSEA. V lost 6 bases and J 4 bases, leaving 10 bases between the germline ends. CDR3: CSVWADGNTIYF. CDR3 in DNA: TGCAGCGTATGGGCAGACGGAAACACCATATATTTT.

The genes are TRBV4-1 and TRBJ1-2, with 7 bases that match TRBD1. The CDR3 is 15 amino acids. Germline CDR1 reads MGHRA; CDR2 reads YSYEKL. The J segment lost 1 base and the V segment lost 3 bases, leaving 5 bases of the junction unmatched. This chain's CDR3 is CASSHVRGRNYGYTF. In DNA, the CDR3 is TGCGCCAGCAGCCACGTAAGGGGGCGTAACTATGGCTACACCTTC.

CDR3 in DNA: TGTGCCAGCAGTCCCGGCGACGGATATAATGAAAAACTGTTTTTT. It is translated as CASSPGDGYNEKLFF. This sequence joins TRBV7-9 and TRBJ1-4; D unclear. V gave up 6 bases and J gave up 4 bases, with 15 bases separating them. This CDR3 has 15 amino acids. From germline, CDR1 is SEHNR and CDR2 FQNEAQ (reference sequence).

This chain joins TRBV19 and TRBJ1-1; no definite D call. Germline lookup yields CDR1 LNHDA and CDR2 SQIVND (reference sequence). Trimming removed 9 bases at V and 5 bases at J, with 19 bases between. The CDR3 is 14 amino acids. In DNA, the CDR3 is TGTGCCAGCAAGGTCGGCAGCGAGGGAACTGAAGCTTTCTTT. Its protein product is CASKVGSEGTEAFF.

The chain links TRBV11-3 to TRBJ2-7, with a tentative D call TRBD2 (6 bases). This CDR3 has 14 residues. The V gene lost 1 base and the J gene lost 0 bases, with 7 bases spanning the gap. Germline lookup yields CDR1 SGHNT and CDR2 YENEEA. CDR3 protein: CASSLGGDSYEQYF. The CDR3 DNA follows: TGTGCCAGCAGCTTAGGGGGGGACTCCTACGAGCAGTACTTC.